Shown below are 13 T cell receptor beta chains from a single sample sequenced in a study of beta chain features in type 1 diabetes. The whole isolated RNA underwent reverse transcription, so sequencing captured expressed TCRB transcripts. Assay used: immunoSEQ multiplex PCR; TCRdb lists only in-frame clones, some missing. The table has approximately 280,000 clones, about 15% seen once; the top ten hold approximately 0.015%. Study results and limitations: TCRB CDR3s from Type 1 diabetes patients were moderately but significantly shorter in all four CD4+ subsets.

Their specific antigens are unknown. The source material was naive CD4+ T cells from blood. These TCRs come from a man younger than 35 with type 1 diabetes.

This clone was counted only a few times. CDR3 amino acids: CASSLGLARSEQFF. CDR3 coding DNA: TGTGCCAGCAGCTTGGGACTAGCTCGGAGTGAGCAGTTCTTC. The rearrangement joins TRBV5-8 to TRBJ2-1; TRBD2 matches 7 bases. The length of the CDR3 is 14 residues. Germline loops: CDR1 SGHTS, CDR2 YDEGEE. V gave up 0 bases and J gave up 9 bases; unmatched junction bases: 6.

This clone showed up just a few times. The V and J genes are TRBV7-2 and TRBJ2-2; D unresolved. Germline CDR1 reads SGHTA; CDR2 reads FQGNSA. Trimming cost V 3 bases and J 2 bases, with 4 bases left between them. The CDR3 contains 13 residues. The chain's CDR3 is CASSFLNTGELFF. DNA for the CDR3: TGTGCCAGCAGCTTCCTCAACACCGGGGAGCTGTTTTTT.

V usage is TRBV5-4 and J usage is TRBJ2-5; D perhaps matches TRBD2 (6 bases). CDR3 length equals 15 residues. Between the trimmed V and J ends, which lost 0 bases and 4 bases, there was a span of 13 bases. Germline CDR1 is SGHNT and CDR2 is YYREEE (reference sequence). CDR3 protein: CASSLVAETGETQYF. In nucleotides, the CDR3 is TGTGCCAGCAGCTTGGTAGCGGAGACGGGAGAGACCCAGTACTTC.

The rearrangement joins TRBV28 to TRBJ2-1; the match to TRBD1 covers 12 bases. There are 18 residues in the CDR3. CDR1 and CDR2 from the germline V gene are MDHEN and SYDVKM. The V segment lost 2 bases and the J segment 9 bases; nucleotides outside the gene matches: 14. CDR3 loop: CASSLRAGTGGGRSEQFF. DNA of the CDR3: TGTGCCAGCAGTTTAAGAGCTGGGACAGGGGGCGGTAGATCTGAGCAGTTCTTC.

This clone appeared a few times. Germline is not matched at one junction end, which may reflect a read error. V and J are TRBV18 and TRBJ1-2; D call uncertain. There are 13 residues in the CDR3. Germline V lookup: CDR1 KGHSH, CDR2 LQKENI. The CDR3 loop reads CASSPRRHPPVDF. The CDR3, as DNA: TGTGCCAGCTCACCCCGAAGACACCCCCCCGTGGACTTC.

This clone was detected a few times. The genes are TRBV7-9 and TRBJ2-3, with no clear D. The V end lost 1 base, the J end lost 0 bases, and 8 bases lay between the germline ends. The CDR3 totals 15 residues. Germline V gene sequence: CDR1 SEHNR, CDR2 FQNEAQ (reference sequence). DNA for the CDR3: TGTGCCAGCAGCTTAGTGGTGGGCAGCACAGATACGCAGTATTTT. Protein sequence: CASSLVVGSTDTQYF.

The chain couples TRBV5-1 to TRBJ2-5, with D perhaps matching TRBD1 (5 bases). CDR3 length: 13 residues. Looked up from germline, CDR1 is SGHRS and CDR2 is YFSETQ. Between the trimmed V and J ends, which lost 7 bases and 5 bases, there was a span of 15 bases. CDR3: CASFVQGTETQYF. The CDR3 nucleotides are TGCGCCAGCTTTGTCCAGGGAACGGAGACCCAGTACTTC.

The V and J genes are TRBV29-1 and TRBJ2-7; D gene unclear. This CDR3 comprises 12 residues. The germline V gene has CDR1 SQVTM and CDR2 ANQGSEA. Trimming removed 2 bases from V and 2 bases from J, with 7 bases in between. The CDR3 loop reads CSVELHTYEQYF. CDR3 DNA sequence: TGCAGCGTTGAACTTCACACCTACGAGCAGTACTTC.

A remark on this clone: Other DNA variants within this sample encode the same CDR3. V usage is TRBV28 and J usage is TRBJ2-7; TRBD2 matches 7 bases. The V segment lost 6 bases and the J segment 4 bases; nucleotides outside the gene matches: 9. CDR1 and CDR2 (germline): MDHEN, SYDVKM. The CDR3 length is 14 residues. The DNA for the CDR3 is TGTGCCAGCAGCTCCGGGACGGGAGGTTACGAGCAGTACTTC. Translation gives CASSSGTGGYEQYF.

In its sample, this clone was seen a few times. The chain is built from TRBV18 and TRBJ1-2; the D is unclear. Trimming pared 3 bases from V and 1 base from J, leaving 12 bases between. Germline V gene data show CDR1 as KGHSH and CDR2 as LQKENI. This CDR3 contains 15 residues. The CDR3 region has the DNA TGTGCCAGCTCACCGATAATACGGAGTAACTATGGCTACACCTTC. Its protein product is CASSPIIRSNYGYTF. Based on the CDR3 plus reference TRBV18 and TRBJ1-2, the full variable domain is NAGVMQNPRHLVRRRGQEARLRCSPMKGHSHVYWYRQLPEEGLKFMVYLQKENIIDESGMPKERFSAEFPKEGPSILRIQQVVRGDSAAYFCASSPIIRSNYGYTFGSGTRLTVV.

This chain joins TRBV21-1 and TRBJ2-7; the DNA was not compared with TRBD1, the D call given in the table. TRBV21-1 is an annotated pseudogene. The CDR3 is 19 amino acids. The CDR3 nucleotides are TGTGCCAGCAGCAAAGAAGCTCGGACAGCAACTTCAAGCTCCTACGAGCAGTACTTC. Its protein product is CASSKEARTATSSSYEQYF.

The chain is built from TRBV4-3 and TRBJ1-1; D uncertain. This CDR3 region has 14 residues. Germline V gene lookup returns CDR1 LGHNA and CDR2 YSLEER. Trimming pared 0 bases from V and 1 base from J, leaving 6 bases between. The CDR3 loop reads CASSQDLTNTEAFF. The CDR3 coding sequence is TGCGCCAGCAGCCAAGATCTAACGAACACTGAAGCTTTCTTT.

There are a few counts of this clone. CDR3 protein: CASSVQANTEAFF. CDR3 nucleotides: TGTGCCAGCAGCGTACAGGCGAACACTGAAGCTTTCTTT. This chain uses TRBV9 with TRBJ1-1; no clear D gene. This CDR3 is 13 amino acids long. Trimming removed 1 base from V and 1 base from J, with 5 bases in between. The germline V gene encodes CDR1 SGDLS and CDR2 YYNGEE. The variable domain in full, completed from reference TRBV9 and TRBJ1-1, reads DSGVTQTPKHLITATGQRVTLRCSPRSGDLSVYWYQQSLDQGLQFLIQYYNGEERAKGNILERFSAQQFPDLHSELNLSSLELGDSALYFCASSVQANTEAFFGQGTRLTVV.